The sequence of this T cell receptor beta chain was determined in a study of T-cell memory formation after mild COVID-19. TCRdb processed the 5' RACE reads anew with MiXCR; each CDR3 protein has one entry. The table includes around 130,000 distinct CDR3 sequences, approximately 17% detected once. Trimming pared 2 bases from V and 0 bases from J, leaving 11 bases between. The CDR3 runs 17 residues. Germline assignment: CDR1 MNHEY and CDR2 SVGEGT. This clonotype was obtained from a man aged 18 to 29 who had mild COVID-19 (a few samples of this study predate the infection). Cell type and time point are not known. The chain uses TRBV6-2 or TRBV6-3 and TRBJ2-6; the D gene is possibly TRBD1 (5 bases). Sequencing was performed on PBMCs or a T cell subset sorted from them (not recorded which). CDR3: CASSYNTGISGANVLTF. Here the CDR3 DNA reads TGTGCCAGCAGTTACAATACAGGAATCTCTGGGGCCAACGTCCTGACTTTC.